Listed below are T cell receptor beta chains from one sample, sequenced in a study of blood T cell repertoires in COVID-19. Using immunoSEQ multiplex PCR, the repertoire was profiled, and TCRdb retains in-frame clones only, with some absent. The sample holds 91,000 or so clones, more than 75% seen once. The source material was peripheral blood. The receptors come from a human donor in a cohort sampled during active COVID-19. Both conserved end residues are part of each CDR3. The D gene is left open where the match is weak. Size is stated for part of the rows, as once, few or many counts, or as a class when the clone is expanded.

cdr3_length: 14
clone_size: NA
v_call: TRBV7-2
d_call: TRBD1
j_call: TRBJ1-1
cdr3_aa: CASSLVQGAAEAFF
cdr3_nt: TGTGCCAGCAGCTTAGTACAGGGGGCCGCTGAAGCTTTCTTT

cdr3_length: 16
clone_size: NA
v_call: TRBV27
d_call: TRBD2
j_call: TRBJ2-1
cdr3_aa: CASSPLSAGGPNEQFF
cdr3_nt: TGTGCCAGCAGTCCCCTGAGCGCGGGGGGGCCTAATGAGCAGTTCTTC

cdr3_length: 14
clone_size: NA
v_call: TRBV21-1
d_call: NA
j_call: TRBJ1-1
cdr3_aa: CASSTPDRSTEAFF
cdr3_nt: TGTGCCAGCAGCACTCCGGACAGATCCACTGAAGCTTTCTTT

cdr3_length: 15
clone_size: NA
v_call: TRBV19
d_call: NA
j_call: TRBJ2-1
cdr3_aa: CASSMLTPLRDEQFF
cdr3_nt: TGTGCCAGTAGTATGTTGACTCCTCTCCGAGATGAGCAGTTCTTC

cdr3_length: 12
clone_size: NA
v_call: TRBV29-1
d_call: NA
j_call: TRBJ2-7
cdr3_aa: CSVEGRGYEQYF
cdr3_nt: TGCAGCGTTGAAGGTCGAGGCTACGAGCAGTACTTC

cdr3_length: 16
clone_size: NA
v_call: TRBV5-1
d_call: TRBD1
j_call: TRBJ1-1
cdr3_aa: CASSLRGTGRNTEAFF
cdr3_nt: TGCGCCAGCAGCCTTCGGGGGACAGGGAGGAACACTGAAGCTTTCTTT

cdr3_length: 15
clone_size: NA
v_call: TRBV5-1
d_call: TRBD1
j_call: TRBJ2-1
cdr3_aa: CASSPSGTAYNEQFF
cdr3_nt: TGCGCCAGCAGCCCCTCCGGGACAGCCTACAATGAGCAGTTCTTC

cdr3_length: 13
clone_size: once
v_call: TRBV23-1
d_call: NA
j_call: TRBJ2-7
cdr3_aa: CASRASGHVEQYF
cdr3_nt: TGCGCCAGCAGGGCCTCTGGACACGTCGAGCAGTACTTC

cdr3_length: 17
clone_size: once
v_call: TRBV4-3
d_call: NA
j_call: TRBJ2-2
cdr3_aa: CASSQDSDGVATGELFF
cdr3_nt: TGCGCCAGCAGCCAAGACTCCGACGGGGTCGCCACCGGGGAGCTGTTTTTT

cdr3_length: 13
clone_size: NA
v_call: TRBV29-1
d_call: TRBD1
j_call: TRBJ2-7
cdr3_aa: CSFYRDRGTEQYF
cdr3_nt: TGCAGCTTTTACCGGGACAGGGGTACCGAGCAGTACTTC

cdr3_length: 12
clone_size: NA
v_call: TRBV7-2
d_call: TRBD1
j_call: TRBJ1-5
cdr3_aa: CASSQGVQPQHF
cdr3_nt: TGTGCCAGCAGCCAGGGGGTTCAGCCCCAGCATTTT

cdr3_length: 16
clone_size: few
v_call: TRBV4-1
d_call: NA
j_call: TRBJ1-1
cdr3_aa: CASSQGHGIMNTEAFF
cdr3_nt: TGCGCCAGCAGCCAAGGACACGGAATCATGAACACTGAAGCTTTCTTT

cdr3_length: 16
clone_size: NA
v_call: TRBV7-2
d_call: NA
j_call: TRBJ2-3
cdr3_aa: CASSLALVYFSDTQYF
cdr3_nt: TGTGCCAGCAGCTTAGCGCTAGTGTACTTTTCAGATACGCAGTATTTT

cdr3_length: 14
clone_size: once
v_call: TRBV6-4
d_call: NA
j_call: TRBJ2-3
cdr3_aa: CASSVDSFTDTQYF
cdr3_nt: TGTGCCAGCAGTGTAGATTCCTTCACAGATACGCAGTATTTT

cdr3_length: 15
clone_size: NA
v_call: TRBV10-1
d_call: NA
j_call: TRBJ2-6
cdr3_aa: CANVDIGSGANVLTF
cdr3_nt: TGCGCCAACGTGGACATTGGCTCTGGGGCCAACGTCCTGACTTTC

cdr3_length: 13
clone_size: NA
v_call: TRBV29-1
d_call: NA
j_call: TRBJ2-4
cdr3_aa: CSVAGAAKNIQYF
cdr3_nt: TGCAGCGTTGCAGGGGCGGCCAAAAACATTCAGTACTTC

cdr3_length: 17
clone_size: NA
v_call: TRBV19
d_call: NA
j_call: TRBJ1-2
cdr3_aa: CASSIEVGWGLNYGYTF
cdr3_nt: TGTGCCAGTAGTATAGAGGTGGGCTGGGGGCTAAACTATGGCTACACCTTC

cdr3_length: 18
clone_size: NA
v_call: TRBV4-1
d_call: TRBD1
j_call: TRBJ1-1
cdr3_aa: CASSQEQRRQGGNTEAFF
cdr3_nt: TGCGCCAGCAGCCAAGAACAGAGAAGACAGGGAGGGAACACTGAAGCTTTCTTT

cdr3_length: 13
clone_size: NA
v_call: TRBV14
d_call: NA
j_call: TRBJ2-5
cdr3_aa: CASSQAIQETQYF
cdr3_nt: TGTGCCAGCAGCCAAGCTATCCAAGAGACCCAGTACTTC

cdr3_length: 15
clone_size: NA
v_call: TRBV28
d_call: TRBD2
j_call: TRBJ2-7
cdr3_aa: CASRPGPSGNYEQYF
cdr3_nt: TGTGCCAGCAGACCAGGCCCTAGCGGGAACTACGAGCAGTACTTC

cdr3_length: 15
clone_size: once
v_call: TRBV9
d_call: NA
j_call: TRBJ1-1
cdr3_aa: CASSVDGRGNTEAFF
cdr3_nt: TGTGCCAGCAGCGTAGATGGCAGAGGGAACACTGAAGCTTTCTTT

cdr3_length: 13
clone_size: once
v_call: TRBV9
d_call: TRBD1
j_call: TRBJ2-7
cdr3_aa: CASSPTGGHEQYF
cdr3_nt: TGTGCCAGCAGCCCGACAGGGGGCCACGAGCAGTACTTC

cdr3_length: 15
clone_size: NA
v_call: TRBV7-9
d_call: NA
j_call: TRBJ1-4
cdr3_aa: CASSLGWSVNEKLFF
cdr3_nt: TGTGCCAGCAGCTTAGGGTGGTCAGTAAACGAAAAACTGTTTTTT

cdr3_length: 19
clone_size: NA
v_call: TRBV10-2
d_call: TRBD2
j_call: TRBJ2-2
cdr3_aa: CASSEWGLAGGLNTGELFF
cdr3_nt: TGCGCCAGCAGTGAGTGGGGACTAGCGGGGGGGCTGAACACCGGGGAGCTGTTTTTT

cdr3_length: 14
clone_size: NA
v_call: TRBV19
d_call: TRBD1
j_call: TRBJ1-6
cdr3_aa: CASSMDRDNSPLHF
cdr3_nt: TGTGCCAGTAGTATGGACAGGGATAATTCACCCCTCCACTTT

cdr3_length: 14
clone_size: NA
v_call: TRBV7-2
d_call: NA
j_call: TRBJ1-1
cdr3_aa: CASSLVSGNTEAFF
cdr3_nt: TGTGCCAGCAGCTTAGTATCGGGGAACACTGAAGCTTTCTTT

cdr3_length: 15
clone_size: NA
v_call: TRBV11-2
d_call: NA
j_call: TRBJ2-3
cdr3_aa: CASSLVSGDTDTQYF
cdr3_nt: TGTGCCAGCAGCTTAGTGTCGGGAGACACAGATACGCAGTATTTT